This T cell receptor beta chain was identified during a study of CD8 T cells in ankylosing spondylitis. This clonotype has ten or more counts. Antigen unknown. Study conclusions and caveats: In peripheral blood, disease-linked CD8+ clones occurred at relatively low frequencies. Among TCR beta sequences, a motif of eight highly homologous variants appeared characteristic of ankylosing spondylitis blood.

It was by quantitative 5'-RACE with molecular barcodes that TCR beta libraries were made. TCRdb redid the calling of the 5' RACE reads with MiXCR, one entry per CDR3 protein. The sample yields under 300,000 distinct CDR3 sequences, 10% seen once. Germline V gives CDR1 SQVTM, CDR2 ANQGSEA. With V trimmed by 7 bases and J by 1 base, 0 bases remained unmatched. The CDR3 totals 12 residues. Sequencing was performed on blood, either unsorted or a sorted T cell fraction (not recorded which). The receptor was derived from a male donor with ankylosing spondylitis or in good health (not recorded which). The J gene is TRBJ1-1, the V gene TRBV29-1, with 10 bases that match TRBD1. CDR3 bases: TGCAGCGGGGACAGGGGGAACACTGAAGCTTTCTTT. The encoded protein is CSGDRGNTEAFF.